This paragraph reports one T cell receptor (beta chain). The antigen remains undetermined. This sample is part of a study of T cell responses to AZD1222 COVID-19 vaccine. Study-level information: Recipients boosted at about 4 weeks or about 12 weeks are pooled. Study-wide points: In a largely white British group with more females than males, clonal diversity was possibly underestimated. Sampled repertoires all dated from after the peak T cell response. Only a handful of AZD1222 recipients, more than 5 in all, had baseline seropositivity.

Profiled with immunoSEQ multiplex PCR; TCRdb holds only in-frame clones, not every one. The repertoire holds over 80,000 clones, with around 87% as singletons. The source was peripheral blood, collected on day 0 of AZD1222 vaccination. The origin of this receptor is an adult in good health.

The CDR3 DNA reads TGTGCCAGCACACCCTTCCGGCAGGACAATGAGCAGTTCTTC. This gives the protein CASTPFRQDNEQFF. The chain carries TRBV11-2 and TRBJ2-1; D remains ambiguous. CDR1 is SGHAT, CDR2 FQNNGV, per germline. V shed 7 bases and J shed 5 bases, with 15 bases lying between them. This CDR3 region has 14 residues.